Each of the 17 T cell receptor beta chains below was sequenced from the same sample in a study of blood T cell repertoires in COVID-19 (dated by TCRdb to 2018 to 2021). To prepare the library, the immunoSEQ multiplex PCR assay was applied. As stored in TCRdb, this immuneACCESS dataset retains in-frame rearrangements with V and J assigned. A fraction of the clones does not appear; measured against another copy, unresolved V genes explain less than half of the discrepancy, and the remainder lacks a known reason. In all, the sample holds some 300,000 clones, and 89% of those were seen once. Around 9.5% of the sample rests with the top ten. The specimen sequenced was PBMCs or T cells enriched from blood (not recorded which). These TCRs come from a woman aged 40-49 years who had recovered from COVID-19.

The gene calls are TRBV3-1 (or the pseudogene TRBV3-2) and TRBJ2-1; possible D gene TRBD2, 5 bases. This CDR3 has 14 residues. CDR1 is LGHDT, CDR2 YNNKEL, per germline (reference sequence). Trimming shortened V by 0 bases and J by 11 bases, and 14 bases separated the two germline ends. CDR3 DNA sequence: TGTGCCAGCAGCCAAGATGACCCCGGGGATAAGCAGTTCTTC. Its protein product is CASSQDDPGDKQFF.

In this sample, this clone turned up once. Other nucleotide sequences from this sample produce the same CDR3. The rearrangement uses TRBV13 and TRBJ2-1, with TRBD2 matching over 8 bases. The junction had 0 bases not matched to a gene; V was cut back by 2 bases and J by 0 bases. The CDR3 consists of 15 residues. Germline assignment: CDR1 PRHDT and CDR2 FYEKMQ (reference sequence). This CDR3 reads CASSLSGSSYNEQFF. The CDR3 nucleotides read TGTGCCAGCAGCTTAAGCGGGAGCTCCTACAATGAGCAGTTCTTC.

V usage is TRBV6-5 and J usage is TRBJ2-2, with TRBD2 as a possible D gene (5 bases). The germline V gene has CDR1 MNHEY and CDR2 SVGAGI. Trimming took 10 bases from V and 3 from J, leaving 12 bases between them. There are 13 residues in the CDR3. The CDR3: CATPGSYTGELFF. The CDR3 DNA is TGTGCCACCCCGGGATCCTACACCGGGGAGCTGTTTTTT.

J is TRBJ2-7 and V is TRBV9; 8 nucleotides agree with TRBD2. Germline trimming cut 4 bases from V and 7 bases from J; bases unmatched to any gene: 22. Germline CDR1 is SGDLS and CDR2 is YYNGEE. This CDR3 is built from 18 residues. Here the CDR3 DNA reads TGTGCCAGCAGCCCGGCAGGTAGCGGGGCTATCTTATCTACAGAGCAGTACTTC. Translating gives CASSPAGSGAILSTEQYF.

This chain links TRBV19 with TRBJ2-6; 7 positions agree with TRBD1. Germline V gives CDR1 LNHDA, CDR2 SQIVND (reference sequence). Unmatched junction bases numbered 6, after V lost 7 bases and J lost 0 bases. The CDR3 covers 16 residues. CDR3 in DNA: TGTGCCAGTACTGGACAGGCCTACTCTGGGGCCAACGTCCTGACTTTC. Translated, it gives CASTGQAYSGANVLTF.

This chain uses TRBV18 with TRBJ1-3, with 7 positions matching TRBD1. CDR3 length: 16 residues. V lost 4 bases, J lost 0 bases, and 6 bases stayed unmatched. CDR1 is KGHSH, CDR2 LQKENI, per germline. This chain's CDR3 is CASSHPGQSSGNTIYF. CDR3 sequence (DNA): TGTGCCAGCTCACATCCGGGACAGAGCTCTGGAAACACCATATATTTT. The full variable domain, rest sourced from reference TRBV18 and TRBJ1-3, is NAGVMQNPRHLVRRRGQEARLRCSPMKGHSHVYWYRQLPEEGLKFMVYLQKENIIDESGMPKERFSAEFPKEGPSILRIQQVVRGDSAAYFCASSHPGQSSGNTIYFGEGSWLTVV.

The chain recombines TRBV2 with TRBJ1-1; tentatively, D is TRBD1 (6 bases). There are 15 residues in the CDR3. Trimming removed 2 bases from V and 2 bases from J, with 12 bases in between. CDR1 is SNHLY, CDR2 FYNNEI, per germline. CDR3 sequence: CASSESRTANTEAFF. The DNA of the CDR3 is TGTGCCAGCAGTGAAAGCAGGACAGCCAACACTGAAGCTTTCTTT. Together with reference TRBV2 and TRBJ1-1, the CDR3 gives the full variable domain: EPEVTQTPSHQVTQMGQEVILRCVPISNHLYFYWYRQILGQKVEFLVSFYNNEISEKSEIFDDQFSVERPDGSNFTLKIRSTKLEDSAMYFCASSESRTANTEAFFGQGTRLTVV.

This clone was seen a single time. This chain joins TRBV4-3 and TRBJ2-3; the D gene is possibly TRBD1 (6 bases). Germline loops: CDR1 LGHNA, CDR2 YSLEER. The CDR3 is 16 residues long. V was shortened by 2 bases and J by 6 bases, with 18 bases between the two germline ends. CDR3 residues: CASSQSYQRTADTQYF. For the CDR3, the DNA is TGCGCCAGCAGCCAATCCTATCAGAGGACAGCCGATACGCAGTATTTT.

The chain is built from TRBV29-1 and TRBJ2-1, with 10 positions matching TRBD2. Trimming took 5 bases from V and 9 from J; bases not matched to a gene: 16. CDR3 size: 16 residues. The germline V gene encodes CDR1 SQVTM and CDR2 ANQGSEA. CDR3 in amino acids: CSVLGSVAGGPGEQFF. The DNA of the CDR3 is TGCAGCGTTCTTGGCTCCGTAGCGGGAGGCCCGGGTGAGCAGTTCTTC.

This chain joins TRBV9 and TRBJ2-1; 7 nucleotides line up with TRBD2. Unmatched junction bases numbered 7, after V lost 0 bases and J lost 4 bases. The CDR3 totals 16 residues. The germline CDR1 and CDR2 sequences are SGDLS and YYNGEE. Here the CDR3 reads CASSVGVLAVYNEQFF. The CDR3 DNA sequence: TGTGCCAGCAGCGTAGGCGTTCTAGCGGTTTACAATGAGCAGTTCTTC. The entire variable domain, with the rest obtained from reference TRBV9 and TRBJ2-1, is as follows: DSGVTQTPKHLITATGQRVTLRCSPRSGDLSVYWYQQSLDQGLQFLIQYYNGEERAKGNILERFSAQQFPDLHSELNLSSLELGDSALYFCASSVGVLAVYNEQFFGPGTRLTVL.

The rearrangement links TRBV4-3 to TRBJ2-3; D remains ambiguous. The CDR3 totals 16 residues. Trimming left V 1 base short and J 2 bases short, with 13 bases between. Per the germline V gene, CDR1 is LGHNA and CDR2 is YSLEER. The CDR3 DNA reads TGCGCCAGCAGCCAAGGGGCTGGGCTTTTCACAGATACGCAGTATTTT. As protein: CASSQGAGLFTDTQYF.

The chain recombines TRBV2 with TRBJ2-5; no clear D. The CDR3 totals 16 residues. In germline, CDR1 is SNHLY, CDR2 FYNNEI. Between the trimmed V and J ends, which lost 1 base and 2 bases, there was a span of 14 bases. DNA of the CDR3: TGTGCCAGCAGTGAAGTACGGAGTTTCGTTCAAGAGACCCAGTACTTC. This encodes CASSEVRSFVQETQYF.

This clone has just one count. The chain has TRBV10-3 and TRBJ2-7, with D perhaps matching TRBD2 (7 bases). CDR3 length: 11 amino acids. Per germline, CDR1 ENHRY and CDR2 SYGVKD. Trimming took 8 bases from V and 5 from J, leaving 10 bases between them. CDR3 sequence: CAIGGAHEQYF. CDR3 nucleotide sequence: TGTGCCATCGGGGGGGCACACGAGCAGTACTTC.

V gene TRBV5-1 combines with J gene TRBJ1-4; 8 bases match TRBD1. CDR3 size: 17 residues. The V gene end was trimmed by 1 base and the J gene end by 8 bases; junction bases not matched to a gene: 13. Germline CDR1 SGHRS, CDR2 YFSETQ. In nucleotides, the CDR3 is TGCGCCAGCAGCTTGAAGTCAGGGACAGGCCGTCGGGAAAAACTGTTTTTT. It is translated as CASSLKSGTGRREKLFF.

Note on this clone: At the DNA level, this CDR3 is encoded by other sequences in the same sample as well. J is TRBJ1-1 and V is TRBV10-3; TRBD1 aligns across 8 bases. The CDR3 is 15 amino acids. J gave up 4 bases and V 3 bases, and 7 bases lay outside the gene matches. Germline CDR1 reads ENHRY; CDR2 reads SYGVKD. CDR3 protein: CAISDPDRGGTEAFF. As DNA, the CDR3 is TGTGCCATCAGTGACCCCGACAGGGGAGGCACTGAAGCTTTCTTT.

The genes are TRBV6-6 and TRBJ1-2; 7 positions agree with TRBD1. V lost 5 bases to trimming and J lost 5 bases; unmatched junction nucleotides: 8. The CDR3 length is 14 residues. Germline CDR1 and CDR2: MNHNY and SVGAGI (reference sequence). For the CDR3, the DNA is TGTGCCAGCAGTCCAGACAGGGTAGTGTATGGCTACACCTTC. Encoded protein: CASSPDRVVYGYTF.

The genes are TRBV3-1 (or the pseudogene TRBV3-2) and TRBJ2-1, with TRBD2 identical over 11 bases. CDR1 and CDR2 from the germline V gene are LGHDT and YNNKEL (reference sequence). This CDR3 contains 16 residues. Trimming removed 5 bases from V and 5 bases from J; junction bases left unmatched: 8. The CDR3, as DNA: TGTGCCAGCAGCTCCCCGGGACTAGCGGCAAACAATGAGCAGTTCTTC. It is translated as CASSSPGLAANNEQFF.